This paragraph covers one T cell receptor beta chain sequence. These data originate in a study of blood T cell repertoires in COVID-19. Using immunoSEQ multiplex PCR, the repertoire was profiled, and TCRdb retains in-frame clones only, with some absent. The table includes about 150,000 clones, around four fifths detected once. CDR3 length: 14 amino acids. V was clipped by 3 bases and J by 0 bases, with 7 bases between them. Germline lookup yields CDR1 SGHRS and CDR2 YFSETQ. The clonotype was recovered from a man between 65 and 85 years old with acute or convalescent COVID-19. The sequenced material came from peripheral blood. This chain links TRBV5-1 with TRBJ2-1, with D possibly matching TRBD2 (6 bases). The chain's CDR3 is CASSSGSSYNEQFF. The CDR3 bases are TGCGCCAGCAGCTCCGGGAGCTCCTACAATGAGCAGTTCTTC.